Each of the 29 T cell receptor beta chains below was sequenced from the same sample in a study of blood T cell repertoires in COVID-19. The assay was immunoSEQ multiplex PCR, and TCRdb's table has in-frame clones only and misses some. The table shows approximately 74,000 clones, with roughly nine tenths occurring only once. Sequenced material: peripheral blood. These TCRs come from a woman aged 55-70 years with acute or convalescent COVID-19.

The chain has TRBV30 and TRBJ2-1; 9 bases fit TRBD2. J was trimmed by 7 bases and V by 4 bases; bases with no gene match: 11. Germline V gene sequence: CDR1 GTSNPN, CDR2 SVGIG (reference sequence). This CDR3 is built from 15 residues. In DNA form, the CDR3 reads TGTGCCTGGACCTCTGGAGCGGGAGGTTGGAATGAGCAGTTCTTC. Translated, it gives CAWTSGAGGWNEQFF. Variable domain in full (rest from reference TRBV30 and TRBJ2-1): SQTIHQWPATLVQPVGSPLSLECTVEGTSNPNLYWYRQAAGRGLQLLFYSVGIGQISSEVPQNLSASRPQDRQFILSSKKLLLSDSGFYLCAWTSGAGGWNEQFFGPGTRLTVL.

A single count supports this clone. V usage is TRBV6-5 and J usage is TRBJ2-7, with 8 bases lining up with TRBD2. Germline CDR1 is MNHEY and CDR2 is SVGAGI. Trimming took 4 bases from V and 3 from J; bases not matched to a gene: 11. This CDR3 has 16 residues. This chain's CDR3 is CASSSTGGAHRYEQYF. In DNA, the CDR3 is TGTGCCAGCAGTTCCACCGGGGGGGCTCACCGCTACGAGCAGTACTTC.

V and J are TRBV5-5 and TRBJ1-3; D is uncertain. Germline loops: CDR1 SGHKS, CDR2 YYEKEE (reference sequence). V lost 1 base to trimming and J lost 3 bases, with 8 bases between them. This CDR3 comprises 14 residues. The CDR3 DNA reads TGTGCCAGCAGCTTGCTACACTATGGAAACACCATATATTTT. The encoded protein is CASSLLHYGNTIYF. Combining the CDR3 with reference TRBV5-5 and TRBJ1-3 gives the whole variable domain DAGVTQSPTHLIKTRGQQVTLRCSPISGHKSVSWYQQVLGQGPQFIFQYYEKEERGRGNFPDRFSARQFPNYSSELNVNALLLGDSALYLCASSLLHYGNTIYFGEGSWLTVV.

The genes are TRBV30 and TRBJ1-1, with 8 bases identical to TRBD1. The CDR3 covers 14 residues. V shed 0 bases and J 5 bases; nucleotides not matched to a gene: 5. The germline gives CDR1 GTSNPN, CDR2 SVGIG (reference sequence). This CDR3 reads CAWSVLTGGTEAFF. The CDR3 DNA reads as TGTGCCTGGAGTGTACTAACAGGGGGAACTGAAGCTTTCTTT.

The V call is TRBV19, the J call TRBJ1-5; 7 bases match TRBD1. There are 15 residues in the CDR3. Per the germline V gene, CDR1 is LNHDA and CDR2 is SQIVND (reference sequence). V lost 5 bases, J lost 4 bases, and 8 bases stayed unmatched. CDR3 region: CASSPRDRRNQPQHF. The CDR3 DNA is TGTGCCAGTAGTCCCCGGGACAGAAGAAATCAGCCCCAGCATTTT. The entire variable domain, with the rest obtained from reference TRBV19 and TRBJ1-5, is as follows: DGGITQSPKYLFRKEGQNVTLSCEQNLNHDAMYWYRQDPGQGLRLIYYSQIVNDFQKGDIAEGYSVSREKKESFPLTVTSAQKNPTAFYLCASSPRDRRNQPQHFGDGTRLSIL.

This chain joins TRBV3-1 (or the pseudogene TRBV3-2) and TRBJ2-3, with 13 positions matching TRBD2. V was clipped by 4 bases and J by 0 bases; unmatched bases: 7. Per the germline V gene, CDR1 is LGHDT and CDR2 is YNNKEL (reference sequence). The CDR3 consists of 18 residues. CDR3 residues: CASSRGLAGDLSTDTQYF. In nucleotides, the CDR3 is TGTGCCAGCAGCCGAGGACTAGCGGGGGACCTTAGCACAGATACGCAGTATTTT.

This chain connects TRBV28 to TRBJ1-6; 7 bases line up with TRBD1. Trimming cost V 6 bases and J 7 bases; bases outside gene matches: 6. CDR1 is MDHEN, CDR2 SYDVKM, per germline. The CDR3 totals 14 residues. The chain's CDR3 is CASRSQGRNSPLHF. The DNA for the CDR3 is TGTGCCAGCAGATCACAGGGGCGGAATTCACCCCTCCACTTT.

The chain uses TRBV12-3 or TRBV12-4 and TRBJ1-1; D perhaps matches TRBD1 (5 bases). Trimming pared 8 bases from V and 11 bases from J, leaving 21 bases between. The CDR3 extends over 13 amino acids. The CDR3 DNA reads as TGTGCCAGCCTCTCGACAGTTCGGGCGGGGGCTTTCTTT. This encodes CASLSTVRAGAFF.

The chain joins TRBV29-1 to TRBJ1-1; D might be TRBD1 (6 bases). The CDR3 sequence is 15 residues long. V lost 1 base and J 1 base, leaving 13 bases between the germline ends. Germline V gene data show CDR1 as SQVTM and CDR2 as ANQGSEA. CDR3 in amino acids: CSVEVWVGANTEAFF. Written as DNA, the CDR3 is TGCAGCGTTGAAGTCTGGGTGGGGGCGAACACTGAAGCTTTCTTT.

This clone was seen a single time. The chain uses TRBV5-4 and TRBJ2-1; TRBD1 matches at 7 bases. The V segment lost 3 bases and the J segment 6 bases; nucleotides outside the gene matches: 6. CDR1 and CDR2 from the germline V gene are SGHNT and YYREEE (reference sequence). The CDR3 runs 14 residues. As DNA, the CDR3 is TGTGCCAGCAGCTCCCCGACAGGGTCCAATGAGCAGTTCTTC. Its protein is CASSSPTGSNEQFF.

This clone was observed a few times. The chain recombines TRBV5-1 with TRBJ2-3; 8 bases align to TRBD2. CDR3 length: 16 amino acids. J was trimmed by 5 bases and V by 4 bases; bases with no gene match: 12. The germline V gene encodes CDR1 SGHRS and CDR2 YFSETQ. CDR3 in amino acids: CASSGITSGPEDTQYF. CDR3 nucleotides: TGCGCCAGCAGCGGCATCACTAGCGGACCCGAAGATACGCAGTATTTT.

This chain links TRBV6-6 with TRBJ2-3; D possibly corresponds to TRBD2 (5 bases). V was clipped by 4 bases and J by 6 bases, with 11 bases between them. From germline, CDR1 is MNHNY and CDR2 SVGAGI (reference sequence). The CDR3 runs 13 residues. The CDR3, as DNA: TGTGCCAGCAGTTCCCAACTAGGCGATACGCAGTATTTT. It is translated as CASSSQLGDTQYF.

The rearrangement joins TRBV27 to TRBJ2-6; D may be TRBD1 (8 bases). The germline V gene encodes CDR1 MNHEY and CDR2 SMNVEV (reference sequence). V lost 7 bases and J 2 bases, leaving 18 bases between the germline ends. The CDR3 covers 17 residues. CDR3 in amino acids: CASMGGQGAPGANVLTF. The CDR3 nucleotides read TGTGCCAGCATGGGGGGGCAGGGGGCGCCTGGGGCCAACGTCCTGACTTTC.

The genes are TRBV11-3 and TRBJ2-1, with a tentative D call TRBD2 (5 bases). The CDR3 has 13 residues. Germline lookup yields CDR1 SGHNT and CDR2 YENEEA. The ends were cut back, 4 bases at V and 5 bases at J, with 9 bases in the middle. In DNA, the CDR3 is TGTGCCAGCAGCTACTACGGGGACAATGAGCAGTTCTTC. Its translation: CASSYYGDNEQFF.

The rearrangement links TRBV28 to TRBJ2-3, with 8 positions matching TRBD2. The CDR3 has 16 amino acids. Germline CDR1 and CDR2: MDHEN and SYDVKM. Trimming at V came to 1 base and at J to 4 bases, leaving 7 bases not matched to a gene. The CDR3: CASSLSAGGRADTQYF. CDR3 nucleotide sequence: TGTGCCAGCAGTTTATCGGCGGGGGGCCGAGCAGATACGCAGTATTTT.

CDR3 coding DNA: TGTGCCAGCAGCCTAGGGGACAGGGACCCCAGGGAGACCCAGTACTTC. Translating it yields CASSLGDRDPRETQYF. The chain couples TRBV21-1 to TRBJ2-5; TRBD1 was called by the table and not checked on the DNA. TRBV21-1 is an annotated pseudogene. The CDR3 has 16 residues.

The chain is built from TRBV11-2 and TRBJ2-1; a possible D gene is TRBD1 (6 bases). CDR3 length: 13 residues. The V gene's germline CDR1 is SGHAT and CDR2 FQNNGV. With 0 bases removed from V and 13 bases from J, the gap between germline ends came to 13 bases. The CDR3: CASSLDRTAVQFF. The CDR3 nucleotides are TGTGCCAGCAGCTTAGATCGGACAGCCGTCCAGTTCTTC.

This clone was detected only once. CDR3 in amino acids: CASSPKTPSTNEKLFF. The CDR3 nucleotides read TGTGCCAGCTCACCAAAGACACCTTCAACTAATGAAAAACTGTTTTTT. This chain joins TRBV18 and TRBJ1-4, with D hard to call. The V gene's germline CDR1 is KGHSH and CDR2 LQKENI. The CDR3 loop spans 16 amino acids. Trimming took off 2 bases at V and 0 bases at J, with 10 bases between the two ends.

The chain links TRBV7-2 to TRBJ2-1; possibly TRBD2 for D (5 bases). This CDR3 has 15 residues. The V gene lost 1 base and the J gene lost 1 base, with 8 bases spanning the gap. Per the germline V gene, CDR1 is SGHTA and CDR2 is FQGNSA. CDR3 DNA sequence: TGTGCCAGCAGCTTAGTCCGCGGGTCCTACAATGAGCAGTTCTTC. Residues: CASSLVRGSYNEQFF.

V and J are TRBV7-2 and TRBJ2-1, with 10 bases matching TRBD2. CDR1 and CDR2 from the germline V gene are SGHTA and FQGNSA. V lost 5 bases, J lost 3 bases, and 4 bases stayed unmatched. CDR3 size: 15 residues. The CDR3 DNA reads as TGTGCCAGCAGCACCCGGACTAGCGGCTACAATGAGCAGTTCTTC. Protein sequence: CASSTRTSGYNEQFF. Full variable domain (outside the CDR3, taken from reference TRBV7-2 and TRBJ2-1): GAGVSQSPSNKVTEKGKDVELRCDPISGHTALYWYRQSLGQGLEFLIYFQGNSAPDKSGLPSDRFSAERTGGSVSTLTIQRTQQEDSAVYLCASSTRTSGYNEQFFGPGTRLTVL.

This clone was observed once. Here the CDR3 reads CASSLRDRDTGELFF. The DNA for the CDR3 is TGCGCCAGCAGCCTCCGGGACAGGGACACCGGGGAGCTGTTTTTT. This chain connects TRBV5-1 to TRBJ2-2; TRBD1 agrees at 9 bases. CDR3 size: 15 residues. V shed 4 bases, J shed 3 bases, and the junction held 4 bases outside the gene matches. The germline V gene encodes CDR1 SGHRS and CDR2 YFSETQ. Variable domain in full (rest from reference TRBV5-1 and TRBJ2-2): KAGVTQTPRYLIKTRGQQVTLSCSPISGHRSVSWYQQTPGQGLQFLFEYFSETQRNKGNFPGRFSGRQFSNSRSEMNVSTLELGDSALYLCASSLRDRDTGELFFGEGSRLTVL.

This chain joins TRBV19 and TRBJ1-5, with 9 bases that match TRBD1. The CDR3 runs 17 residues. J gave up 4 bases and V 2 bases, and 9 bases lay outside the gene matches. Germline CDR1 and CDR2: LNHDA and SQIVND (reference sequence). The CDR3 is CASSITGQGPLNQPQHF. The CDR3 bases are TGTGCCAGTAGTATAACAGGACAGGGGCCCTTAAATCAGCCCCAGCATTTT.

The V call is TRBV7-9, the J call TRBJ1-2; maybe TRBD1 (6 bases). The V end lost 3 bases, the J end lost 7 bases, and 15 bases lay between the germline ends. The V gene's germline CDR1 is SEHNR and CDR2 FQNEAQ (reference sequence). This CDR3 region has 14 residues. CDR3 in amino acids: CASSFSQGSSGYTF. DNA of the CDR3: TGTGCCAGCAGCTTTTCGCAGGGGTCGAGTGGCTACACCTTC.

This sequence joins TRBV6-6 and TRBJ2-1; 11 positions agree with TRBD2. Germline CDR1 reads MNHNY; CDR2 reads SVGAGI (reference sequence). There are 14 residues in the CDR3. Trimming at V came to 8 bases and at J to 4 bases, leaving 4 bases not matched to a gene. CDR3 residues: CASLLAGGYNEQFF. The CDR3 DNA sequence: TGTGCCAGCCTTCTAGCGGGAGGATACAATGAGCAGTTCTTC.

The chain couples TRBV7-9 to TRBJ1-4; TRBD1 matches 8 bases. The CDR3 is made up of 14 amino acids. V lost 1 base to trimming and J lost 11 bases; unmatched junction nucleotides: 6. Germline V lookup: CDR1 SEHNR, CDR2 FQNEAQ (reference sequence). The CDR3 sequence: CASSLGRGRVKLFF. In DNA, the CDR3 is TGTGCCAGCAGCTTAGGCAGGGGGCGAGTGAAACTGTTTTTT.

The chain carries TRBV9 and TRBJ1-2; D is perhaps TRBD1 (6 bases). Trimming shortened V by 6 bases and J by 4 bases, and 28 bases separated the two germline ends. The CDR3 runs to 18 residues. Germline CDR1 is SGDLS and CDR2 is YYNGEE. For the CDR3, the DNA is TGTGCCAGCAACCCACTCGAGAGTCGGGGGGCGGTAGGCTATGGCTACACCTTC. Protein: CASNPLESRGAVGYGYTF.

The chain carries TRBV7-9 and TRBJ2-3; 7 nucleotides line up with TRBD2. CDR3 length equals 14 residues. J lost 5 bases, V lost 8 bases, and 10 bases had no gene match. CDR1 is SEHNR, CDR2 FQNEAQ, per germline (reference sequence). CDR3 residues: CASVPGTNGDTQYF. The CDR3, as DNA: TGTGCCAGCGTACCAGGGACTAACGGAGATACGCAGTATTTT.

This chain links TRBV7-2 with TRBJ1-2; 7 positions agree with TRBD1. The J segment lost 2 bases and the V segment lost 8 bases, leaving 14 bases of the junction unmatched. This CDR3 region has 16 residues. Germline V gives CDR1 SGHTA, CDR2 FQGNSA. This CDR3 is CASYPGRGKGNYGYTF. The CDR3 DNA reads TGTGCCAGCTACCCGGGCAGGGGGAAGGGAAACTATGGCTACACCTTC. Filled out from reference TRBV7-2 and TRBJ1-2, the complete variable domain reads GAGVSQSPSNKVTEKGKDVELRCDPISGHTALYWYRQSLGQGLEFLIYFQGNSAPDKSGLPSDRFSAERTGGSVSTLTIQRTQQEDSAVYLCASYPGRGKGNYGYTFGSGTRLTVV.

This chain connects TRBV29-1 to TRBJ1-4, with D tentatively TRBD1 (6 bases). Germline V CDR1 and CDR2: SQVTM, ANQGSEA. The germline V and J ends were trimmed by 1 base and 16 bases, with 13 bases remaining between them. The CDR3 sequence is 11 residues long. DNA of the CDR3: TGCAGCGTTGAAGGGGGGGGCCACGCGTTTTTT. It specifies CSVEGGGHAFF.